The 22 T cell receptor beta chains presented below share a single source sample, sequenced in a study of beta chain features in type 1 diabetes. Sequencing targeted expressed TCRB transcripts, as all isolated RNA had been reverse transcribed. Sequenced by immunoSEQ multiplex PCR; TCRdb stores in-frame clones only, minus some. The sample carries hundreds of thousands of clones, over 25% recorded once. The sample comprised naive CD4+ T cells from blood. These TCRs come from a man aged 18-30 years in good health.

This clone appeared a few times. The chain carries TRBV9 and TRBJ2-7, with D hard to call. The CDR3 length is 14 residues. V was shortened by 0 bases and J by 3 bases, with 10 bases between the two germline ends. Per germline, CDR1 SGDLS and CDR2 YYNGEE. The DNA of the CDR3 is TGTGCCAGCAGCGTAGGTAACACCAACTACGAGCAGTACTTC. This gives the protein CASSVGNTNYEQYF.

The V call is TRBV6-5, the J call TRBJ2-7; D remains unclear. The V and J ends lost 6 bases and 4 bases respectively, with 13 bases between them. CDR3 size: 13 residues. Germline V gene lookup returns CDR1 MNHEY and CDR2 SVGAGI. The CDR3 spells CASRRLGSYEQYF. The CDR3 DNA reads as TGTGCCAGCAGGAGACTGGGTAGTTACGAGCAGTACTTC.

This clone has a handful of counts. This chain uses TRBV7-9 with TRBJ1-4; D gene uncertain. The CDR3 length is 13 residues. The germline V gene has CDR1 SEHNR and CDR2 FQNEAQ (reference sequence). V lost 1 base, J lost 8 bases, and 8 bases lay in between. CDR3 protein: CASSLDGGEKLFF. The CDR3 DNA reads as TGTGCCAGCAGCTTAGATGGTGGGGAAAAACTGTTTTTT.

The CDR3 DNA reads as TGTGCCAGCAGCGCGGACGAGTCGAGATGGGAAAACTCCTACAATGAGCAGTTCTTC. This translates into CASSADESRWENSYNEQFF. The V gene is TRBV9, the J gene TRBJ2-1; no definite D call. Germline V CDR1 and CDR2: SGDLS, YYNGEE. The CDR3 length is 19 residues. Trimming shortened V by 3 bases and J by 0 bases, and 22 bases separated the two germline ends. Complete variable domain (other parts from reference TRBV9 and TRBJ2-1): DSGVTQTPKHLITATGQRVTLRCSPRSGDLSVYWYQQSLDQGLQFLIQYYNGEERAKGNILERFSAQQFPDLHSELNLSSLELGDSALYFCASSADESRWENSYNEQFFGPGTRLTVL.

CDR3 sequence reads: CASSPGVVNTEAFF. CDR3 DNA sequence: TGTGCCAGCTCCCCGGGGGTCGTGAACACTGAAGCTTTCTTT. The V and J genes are TRBV18 and TRBJ1-1; maybe TRBD1 (5 bases). This CDR3 has 14 amino acids. V was shortened by 6 bases and J by 0 bases, with 11 bases between the two germline ends. Germline loops: CDR1 KGHSH, CDR2 LQKENI.

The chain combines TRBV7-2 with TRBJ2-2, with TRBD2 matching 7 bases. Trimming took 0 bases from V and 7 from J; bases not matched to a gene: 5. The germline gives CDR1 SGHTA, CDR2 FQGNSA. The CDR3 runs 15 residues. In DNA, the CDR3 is TGTGCCAGCAGCTTAGCGCGGGAGTCGGTCGGGGAGCTGTTTTTT. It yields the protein CASSLARESVGELFF.

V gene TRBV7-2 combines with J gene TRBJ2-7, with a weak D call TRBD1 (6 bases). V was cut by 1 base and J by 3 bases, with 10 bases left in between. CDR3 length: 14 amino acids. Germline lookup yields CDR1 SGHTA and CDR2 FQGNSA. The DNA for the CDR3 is TGTGCCAGCAGCTTAGGGACAGCAATCTACGAGCAGTACTTC. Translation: CASSLGTAIYEQYF.

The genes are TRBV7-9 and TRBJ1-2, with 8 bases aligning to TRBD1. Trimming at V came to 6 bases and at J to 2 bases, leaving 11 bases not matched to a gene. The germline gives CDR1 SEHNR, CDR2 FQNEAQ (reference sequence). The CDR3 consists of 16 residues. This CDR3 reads CASRLPQGARNYGYTF. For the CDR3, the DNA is TGTGCCAGCAGACTTCCTCAGGGGGCCCGAAACTATGGCTACACCTTC.

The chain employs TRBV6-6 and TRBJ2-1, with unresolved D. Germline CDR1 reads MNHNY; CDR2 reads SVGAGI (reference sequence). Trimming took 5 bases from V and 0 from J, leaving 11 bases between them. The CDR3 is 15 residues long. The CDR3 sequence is CASSPSRTSYNEQFF. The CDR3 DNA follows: TGTGCCAGCAGTCCTTCTCGAACCTCCTACAATGAGCAGTTCTTC.

The CDR3 reads CASSPTGTGSGANVLTF. CDR3 in DNA: TGTGCCAGCAGCCCCACCGGGACAGGGTCTGGGGCCAACGTCCTGACTTTC. This rearrangement joins TRBV14 to TRBJ2-6; 9 bases map to TRBD1. The CDR3 totals 17 residues. V lost 4 bases to trimming and J lost 1 base; unmatched junction nucleotides: 5. Germline CDR1 is SGHDN and CDR2 is FVKESK.

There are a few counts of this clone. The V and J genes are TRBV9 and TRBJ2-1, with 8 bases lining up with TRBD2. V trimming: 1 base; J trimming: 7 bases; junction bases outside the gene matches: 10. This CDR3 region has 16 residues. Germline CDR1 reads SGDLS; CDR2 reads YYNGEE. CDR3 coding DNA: TGTGCCAGCAGCGTACGTGCAGCGGGAGATGGTAATGAGCAGTTCTTC. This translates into CASSVRAAGDGNEQFF.

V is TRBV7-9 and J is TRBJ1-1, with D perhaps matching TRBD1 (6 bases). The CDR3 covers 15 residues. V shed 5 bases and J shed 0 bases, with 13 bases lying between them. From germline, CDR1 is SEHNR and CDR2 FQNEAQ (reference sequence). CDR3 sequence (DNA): TGTGCCAGCAGCCCAAGGGCAGGGGTGAACACTGAAGCTTTCTTT. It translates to CASSPRAGVNTEAFF.

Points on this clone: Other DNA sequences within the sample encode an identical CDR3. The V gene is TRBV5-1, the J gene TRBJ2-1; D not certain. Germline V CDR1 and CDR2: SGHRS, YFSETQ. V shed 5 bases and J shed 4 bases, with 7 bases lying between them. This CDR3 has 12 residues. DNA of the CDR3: TGCGCCAGCAGGCTGGCGTACAATGAGCAGTTCTTC. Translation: CASRLAYNEQFF. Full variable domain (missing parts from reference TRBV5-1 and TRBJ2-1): KAGVTQTPRYLIKTRGQQVTLSCSPISGHRSVSWYQQTPGQGLQFLFEYFSETQRNKGNFPGRFSGRQFSNSRSEMNVSTLELGDSALYLCASRLAYNEQFFGPGTRLTVL.

CDR3 residues: CASSQVPRAPNEKLFF. Here the CDR3 DNA reads TGCGCCAGCAGCCAAGTTCCCAGGGCGCCTAATGAAAAACTGTTTTTT. J is TRBJ1-4 and V is TRBV4-3; D possibly corresponds to TRBD1 (5 bases). The germline V and J ends were trimmed by 1 base and 3 bases, with 12 bases remaining between them. This CDR3 is built from 16 residues. In germline, CDR1 is LGHNA, CDR2 YSLEER.

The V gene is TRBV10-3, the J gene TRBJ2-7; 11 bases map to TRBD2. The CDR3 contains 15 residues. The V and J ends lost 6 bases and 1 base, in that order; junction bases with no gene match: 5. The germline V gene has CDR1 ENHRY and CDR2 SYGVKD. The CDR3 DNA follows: TGTGCCATCAGCTTACTAGCGGGAGATTCCTACGAGCAGTACTTC. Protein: CAISLLAGDSYEQYF.

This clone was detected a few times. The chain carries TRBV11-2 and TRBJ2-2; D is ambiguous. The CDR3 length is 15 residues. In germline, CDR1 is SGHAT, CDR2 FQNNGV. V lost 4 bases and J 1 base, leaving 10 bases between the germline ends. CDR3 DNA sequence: TGTGCCAGCAGCTCCCTGACCGGGAACACCGGGGAGCTGTTTTTT. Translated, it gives CASSSLTGNTGELFF.

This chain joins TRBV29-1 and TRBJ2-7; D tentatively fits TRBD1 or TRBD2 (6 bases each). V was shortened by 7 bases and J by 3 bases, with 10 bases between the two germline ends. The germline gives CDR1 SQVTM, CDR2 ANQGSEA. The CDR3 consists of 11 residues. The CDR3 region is CSAGEDYEQYF. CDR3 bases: TGCAGCGCAGGGGAGGACTACGAGCAGTACTTC.

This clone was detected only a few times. Here the CDR3 reads CASSIDRGQYNEQFF. In nucleotides, the CDR3 is TGTGCCAGCAGCATCGACAGGGGGCAATACAATGAGCAGTTCTTC. The chain combines TRBV7-2 with TRBJ2-1, with 10 bases aligning to TRBD1. CDR3 length: 15 amino acids. Germline CDR1 and CDR2: SGHTA and FQGNSA. Losses at the gene ends were 5 bases for V and 4 bases for J; bases not matched to a gene: 5.

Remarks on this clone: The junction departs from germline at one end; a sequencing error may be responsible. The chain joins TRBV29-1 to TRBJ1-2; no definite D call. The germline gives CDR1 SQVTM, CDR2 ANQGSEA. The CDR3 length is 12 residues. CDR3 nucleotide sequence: TGCAGCTTTGAGACATTTAACTATGGCTACACCTTC. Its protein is CSFETFNYGYTF.

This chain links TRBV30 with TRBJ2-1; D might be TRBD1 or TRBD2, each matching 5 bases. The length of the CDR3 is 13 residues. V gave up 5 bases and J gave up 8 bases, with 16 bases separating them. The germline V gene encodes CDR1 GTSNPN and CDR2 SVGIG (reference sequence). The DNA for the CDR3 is TGTGCCTGGGACTCGGGACGGCACCATGAGCAGTTCTTC. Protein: CAWDSGRHHEQFF. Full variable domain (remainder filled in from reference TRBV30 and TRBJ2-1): SQTIHQWPATLVQPVGSPLSLECTVEGTSNPNLYWYRQAAGRGLQLLFYSVGIGQISSEVPQNLSASRPQDRQFILSSKKLLLSDSGFYLCAWDSGRHHEQFFGPGTRLTVL.

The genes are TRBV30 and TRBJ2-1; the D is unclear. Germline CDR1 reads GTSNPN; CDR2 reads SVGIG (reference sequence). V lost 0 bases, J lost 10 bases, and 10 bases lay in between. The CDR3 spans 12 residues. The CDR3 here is CAWSVFPREQFF. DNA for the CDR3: TGTGCCTGGAGTGTATTCCCACGGGAGCAGTTCTTC.

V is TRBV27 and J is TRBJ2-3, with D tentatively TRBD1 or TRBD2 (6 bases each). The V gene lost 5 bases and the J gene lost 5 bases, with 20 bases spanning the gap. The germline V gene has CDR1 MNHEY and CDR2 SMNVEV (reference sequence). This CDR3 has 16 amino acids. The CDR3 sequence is CASSPIAGEVGDTQYF. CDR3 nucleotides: TGTGCCAGCAGTCCCATCGCAGGGGAGGTGGGAGATACGCAGTATTTT.